This T cell receptor (beta chain) originates from a study of Graves' ophthalmopathy and Graves' hyperthyroidism. Study-level results: Blood shared most expanded thyroid clonotypes above 0.001 frequency.

From RNA, the CDR3 regions of TCR beta chains were amplified and sequenced. HTBI primers were employed in first-round RT-PCR, then a second-round multiplex PCR followed. TCRdb reprocessed the multiplex PCR reads with MiXCR, giving one entry per CDR3 protein. Of hundreds of thousands of distinct CDR3 sequences detected, about 40% appear once; the ten largest clones hold 3.3%. Germline lookup yields CDR1 SEHNR and CDR2 FQNEAQ (reference sequence). The CDR3 length is 14 residues. V trimming: 5 bases; J trimming: 4 bases; junction bases outside the gene matches: 7. Notes on this clonotype: Its antigen is unknown.

The source material was peripheral blood. This clonotype originated in an adult man with Graves' ophthalmopathy. The chain combines TRBV7-9 with TRBJ1-1; TRBD1 matches 7 bases. For the CDR3, the DNA is TGTGCCAGCAGCAAGATCAGGGGGGGCACTGAAGCTTTCTTT. Translating gives CASSKIRGGTEAFF. Combining the CDR3 with reference TRBV7-9 and TRBJ1-1 gives the whole variable domain DTGVSQNPRHKITKRGQNVTFRCDPISEHNRLYWYRQTLGQGPEFLTYFQNEAQLEKSRLLSDRFSAERPKGSFSTLEIQRTEQGDSAMYLCASSKIRGGTEAFFGQGTRLTVV.